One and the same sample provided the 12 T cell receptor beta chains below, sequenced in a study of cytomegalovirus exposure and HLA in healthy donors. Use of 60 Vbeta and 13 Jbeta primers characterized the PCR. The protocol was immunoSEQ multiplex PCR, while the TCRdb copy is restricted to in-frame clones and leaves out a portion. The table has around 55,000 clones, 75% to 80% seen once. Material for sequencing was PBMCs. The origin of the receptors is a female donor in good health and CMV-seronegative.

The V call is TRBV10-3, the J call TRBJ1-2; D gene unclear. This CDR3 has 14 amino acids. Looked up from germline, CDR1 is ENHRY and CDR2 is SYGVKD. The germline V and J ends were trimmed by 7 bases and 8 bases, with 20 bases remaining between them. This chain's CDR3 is CAINTEGKAWGYTF. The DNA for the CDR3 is TGTGCCATCAACACAGAAGGCAAAGCTTGGGGCTACACCTTC.

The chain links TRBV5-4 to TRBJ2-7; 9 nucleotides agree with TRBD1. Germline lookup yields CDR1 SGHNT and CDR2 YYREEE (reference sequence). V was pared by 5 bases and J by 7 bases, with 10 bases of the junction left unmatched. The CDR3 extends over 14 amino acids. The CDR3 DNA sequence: TGTGCCAGCAGTTGGGACAGGGAAAGGGGGGAGCAGTACTTC. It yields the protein CASSWDRERGEQYF.

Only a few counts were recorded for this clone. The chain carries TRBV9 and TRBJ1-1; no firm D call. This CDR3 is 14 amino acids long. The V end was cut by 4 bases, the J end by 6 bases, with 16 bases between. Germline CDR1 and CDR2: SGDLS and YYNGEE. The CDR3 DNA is TGTGCCAGCAGCCCTCCCCTTCGGGGAGCTGAAGCTTTCTTT. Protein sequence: CASSPPLRGAEAFF.

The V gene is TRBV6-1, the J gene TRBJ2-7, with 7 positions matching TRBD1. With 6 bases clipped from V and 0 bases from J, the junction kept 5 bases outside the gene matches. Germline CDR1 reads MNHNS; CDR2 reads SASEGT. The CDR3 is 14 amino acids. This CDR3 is CASSHRGSSYEQYF. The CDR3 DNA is TGTGCCAGCAGCCACAGGGGTTCCTCCTACGAGCAGTACTTC.

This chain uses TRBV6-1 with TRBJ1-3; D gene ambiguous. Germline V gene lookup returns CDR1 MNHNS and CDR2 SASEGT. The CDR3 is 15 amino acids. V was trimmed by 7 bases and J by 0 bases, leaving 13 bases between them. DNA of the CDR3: TGTGCCAGCACCCCCGCTGGGCGCTCTGGAAACACCATATATTTT. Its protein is CASTPAGRSGNTIYF.

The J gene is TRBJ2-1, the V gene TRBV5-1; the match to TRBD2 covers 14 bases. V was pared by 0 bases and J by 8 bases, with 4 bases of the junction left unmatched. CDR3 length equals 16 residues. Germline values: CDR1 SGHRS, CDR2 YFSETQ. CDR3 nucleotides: TGCGCCAGCAGCTTGGACCCGGGACTAGCGGGGGATGAGCAGTTCTTC. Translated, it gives CASSLDPGLAGDEQFF.

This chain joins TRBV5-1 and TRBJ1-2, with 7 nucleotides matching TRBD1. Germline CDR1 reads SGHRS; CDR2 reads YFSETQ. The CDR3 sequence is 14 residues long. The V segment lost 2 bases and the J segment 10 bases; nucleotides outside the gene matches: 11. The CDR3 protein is CASSFVGQGGDYTF. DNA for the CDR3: TGCGCCAGCAGCTTCGTGGGCCAGGGGGGTGACTACACCTTC.

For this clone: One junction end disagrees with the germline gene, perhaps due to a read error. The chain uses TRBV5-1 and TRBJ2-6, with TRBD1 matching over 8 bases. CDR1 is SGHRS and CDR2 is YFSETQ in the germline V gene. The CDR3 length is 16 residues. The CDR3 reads CASSLARGPGASVLTF. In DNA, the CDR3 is TGCGCCAGCAGCTTGGCCAGGGGGCCGGGCGCCAGCGTCCTGACTTTC.

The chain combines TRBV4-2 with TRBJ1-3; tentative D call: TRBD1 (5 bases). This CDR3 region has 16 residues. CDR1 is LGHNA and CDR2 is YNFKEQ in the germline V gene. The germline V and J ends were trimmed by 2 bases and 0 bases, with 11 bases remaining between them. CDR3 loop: CASSQIGQSSGNTIYF. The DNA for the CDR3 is TGTGCCAGCAGCCAAATAGGACAATCCTCTGGAAACACCATATATTTT.

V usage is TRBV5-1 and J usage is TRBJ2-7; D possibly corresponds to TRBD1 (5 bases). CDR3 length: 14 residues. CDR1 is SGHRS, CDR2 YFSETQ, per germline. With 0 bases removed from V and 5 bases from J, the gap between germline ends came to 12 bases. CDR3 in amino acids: CASSLVQGSHEQYF. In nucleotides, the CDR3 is TGCGCCAGCAGCTTGGTGCAGGGAAGTCACGAGCAGTACTTC.

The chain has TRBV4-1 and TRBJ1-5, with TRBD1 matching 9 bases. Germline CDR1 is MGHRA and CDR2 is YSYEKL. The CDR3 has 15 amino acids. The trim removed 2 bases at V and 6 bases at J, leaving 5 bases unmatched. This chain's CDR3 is CASSQLGTGSQPQHF. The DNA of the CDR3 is TGCGCCAGCAGCCAACTCGGGACAGGGAGTCAGCCCCAGCATTTT.

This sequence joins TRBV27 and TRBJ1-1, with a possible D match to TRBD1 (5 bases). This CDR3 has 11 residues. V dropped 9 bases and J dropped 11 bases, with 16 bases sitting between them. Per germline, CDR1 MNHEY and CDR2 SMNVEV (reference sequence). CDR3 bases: TGTGCCAGTCTTCGTCGGGGGGAGGCTTTCTTT. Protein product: CASLRRGEAFF.